This TCR beta chain was identified in a study of T-cell reconstitution after alpha-beta-depleted transplantation in children. It was with unique molecular identifiers that the TCRbeta library was prepared. TCRdb analysed the PCR reads with MiXCR anew, one entry per CDR3 protein. This sample has 200,000 to 250,000 distinct CDR3 sequences; 12% occur once, and the top ten carry roughly 2.6%. This clonotype was recorded at least ten times. This TCR derives from a human donor who donated a stem cell graft to a child with acute lymphoblastic leukemia. Sequencing used PBMCs from the stem cell graft donor, obtained from the stem cell graft.

The CDR3 DNA follows: TGCAGTGCTGGTACTAGCGGGCGCACAGATACGCAGTATTTT. Its translation is CSAGTSGRTDTQYF. The chain uses TRBV20-1 and TRBJ2-3, with 9 nucleotides matching TRBD2. V dropped 5 bases and J dropped 1; count of bases not matched to a gene: 4. CDR1 is DFQATT, CDR2 SNEGSKA, per germline (reference sequence). The CDR3 has 14 amino acids.